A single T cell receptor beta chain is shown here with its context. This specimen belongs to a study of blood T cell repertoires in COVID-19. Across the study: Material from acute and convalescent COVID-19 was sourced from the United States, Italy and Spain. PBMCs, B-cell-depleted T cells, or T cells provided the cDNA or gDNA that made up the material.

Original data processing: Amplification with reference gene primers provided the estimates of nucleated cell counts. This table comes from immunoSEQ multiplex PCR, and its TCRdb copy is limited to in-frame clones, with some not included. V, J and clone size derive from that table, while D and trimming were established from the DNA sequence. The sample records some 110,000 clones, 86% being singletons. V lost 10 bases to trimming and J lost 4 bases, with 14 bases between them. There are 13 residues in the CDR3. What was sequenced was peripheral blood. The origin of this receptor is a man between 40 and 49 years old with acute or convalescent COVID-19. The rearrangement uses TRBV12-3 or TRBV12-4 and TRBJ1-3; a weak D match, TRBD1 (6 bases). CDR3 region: CANRGQGGNTIYF. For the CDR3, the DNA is TGTGCCAATAGAGGGCAGGGGGGAAACACCATATATTTT.